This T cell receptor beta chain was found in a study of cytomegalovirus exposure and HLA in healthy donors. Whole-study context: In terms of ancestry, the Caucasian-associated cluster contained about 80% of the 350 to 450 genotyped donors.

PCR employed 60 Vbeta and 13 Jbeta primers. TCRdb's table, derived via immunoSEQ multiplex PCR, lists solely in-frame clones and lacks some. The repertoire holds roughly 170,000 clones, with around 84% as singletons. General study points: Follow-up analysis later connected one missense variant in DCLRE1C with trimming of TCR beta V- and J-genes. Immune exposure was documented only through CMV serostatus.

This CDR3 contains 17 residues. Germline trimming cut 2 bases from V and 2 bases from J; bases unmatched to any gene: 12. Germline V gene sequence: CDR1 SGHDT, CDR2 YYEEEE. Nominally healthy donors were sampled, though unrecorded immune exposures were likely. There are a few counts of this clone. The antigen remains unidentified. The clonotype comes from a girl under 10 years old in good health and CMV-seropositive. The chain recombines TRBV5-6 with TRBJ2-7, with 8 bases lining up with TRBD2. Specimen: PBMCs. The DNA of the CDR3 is TGTGCCAGCAGCTTCCGTGCGACTAGCGCTAAAACCTACGAGCAGTACTTC. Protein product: CASSFRATSAKTYEQYF. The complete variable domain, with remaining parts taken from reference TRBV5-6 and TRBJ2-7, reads DAGVTQSPTHLIKTRGQQVTLRCSPKSGHDTVSWYQQALGQGPQFIFQYYEEEERQRGNFPDRFSGHQFPNYSSELNVNALLLGDSALYLCASSFRATSAKTYEQYFGPGTRLTVT.